This note documents a single TCR beta chain sequence. Its matching antigen is unknown. This sample was taken from a study of identical twins. The study, taken as a whole, reports: Modelling approaches yielded underestimates of out-of-frame TCR alpha sharing between monozygotic twins. For cord blood, abundant beta clonotypes had fewer insertions, unlike memory repertoires, which showed none.

TCRdb called the 5' RACE reads again in MiXCR, with one record for every CDR3 protein. The repertoire holds about 520,000 distinct CDR3 sequences, approximately 22% seen once, with 0.75% to 0.95% in the top ten. Trimming took off 1 base at V and 15 bases at J, with 20 bases between the two ends. The CDR3 loop spans 14 amino acids. Germline V gene sequence: CDR1 SGHDT, CDR2 YYEEEE. These data were likewise used in another study, on T cells expressing NK-cell markers.

The rearrangement joins TRBV5-6 to TRBJ2-1; unclear D gene. This TCR was sampled from a woman aged 18 to 35 in good health. What was sequenced was CD4+ T cells sorted from blood. In nucleotides, the CDR3 is TGTGCCAGCAGCTTGCTATATGATCGCTACCCGGGGTTCTTC. The encoded protein is CASSLLYDRYPGFF.